This is a list of T cell receptor beta chains from one sample in a study of shared T cell receptors in the human thymus. Produced via immunoSEQ multiplex PCR; TCRdb's table is partial and in-frame only. Here the sample spans about 710,000 clones, around 87% being singletons. The same data also contributed to another study, on human thymus T cells.

Sequencing input: thymocytes. The receptors shown here come from a boy under two years old with a congenital heart defect. The CDR3 runs from the conserved cysteine through the conserved F or W. A D gene is named only where the DNA matches it firmly. Rows give clone size only sometimes, using once, few, many, or a class for an expanded clone.

v_call,d_call,j_call,clone_size,cdr3_nt,cdr3_aa
TRBV4-3,TRBD2,TRBJ2-3,.,TGCGCCAGCAGCTCCACTAGCGGGCGACCGTTTGTGCAGTATTTT,CASSSTSGRPFVQYF
TRBV25-1,TRBD1,TRBJ2-3,.,TGTGCCACACGGGACAGGGGGACAGATACGCAGTATTTT,CATRDRGTDTQYF
TRBV28,.,TRBJ2-5,.,TGTGCCAGCACTCTTATGGCAGGGCGTGAGACCCAGTACTTC,CASTLMAGRETQYF
TRBV5-4,.,TRBJ1-2,.,TGTGCCAGCAGCGGGCAAACAGGGAGAAACTATGGCTACACCTTC,CASSGQTGRNYGYTF
TRBV27,.,TRBJ2-5,.,TGTGCCAGCAGTCCGGGACTCACCCAAGAGACCCAGTACTTC,CASSPGLTQETQYF
TRBV7-9,TRBD1,TRBJ1-2,.,TGTGCCAGCAGCCCTGGGACAGGGGTTGGTCCAAGGGACTATGGCTACACCTTC,CASSPGTGVGPRDYGYTF
TRBV4-3,TRBD2,TRBJ2-5,.,TGCGCCAGCAGCCAAAAAAGTGGGCGGGGGGGGCAGAGGGAGACGGGGACCCAGTACTTC,CASSQKSGRGGQRETGTQYF
TRBV21-1,.,TRBJ2-1,.,TGTGCCAGCAGCTATCAACCAGGCCGCTCCTACAATGAGCAGTTCTTC,CASSYQPGRSYNEQFF
TRBV19,TRBD1,TRBJ2-2,.,TGTGCCAGTAAAGAACAGGGGGCGAACACCGGGGAGCTGTTTTTT,CASKEQGANTGELFF
TRBV5-5,TRBD2,TRBJ2-2,.,TGTGCCAGCAGCGTTAGCGGGAGCCACACCGGGGAGCTGTTTTTT,CASSVSGSHTGELFF
TRBV7-9,TRBD1,TRBJ1-4,.,TGTGCCAGCAGCTGTTACGGACAGGGCGGTGAAAAACTGTTTTTT,CASSCYGQGGEKLFF
TRBV4-3,.,TRBJ2-2,.,TGCGCCAGCAGCCAACTGGAGGACTCCGGGGAGCTGTTTTTT,CASSQLEDSGELFF
TRBV28,.,TRBJ2-7,.,TGTGCCAGCAGGCCACCGCAGGGGACACATTTCGGGGAGCAGTACTTC,CASRPPQGTHFGEQYF
TRBV27,TRBD1,TRBJ2-7,.,TGTGCCAGCAGTTTAGTGGGACAGGGGTACCACGAGCAGTACTTC,CASSLVGQGYHEQYF
TRBV19,TRBD2,TRBJ2-1,few,TGTGCCAGTAGTATGGGCCCCCCCCGGACTAGCGGGAGAAACAATGAGCAGTTCTTC,CASSMGPPRTSGRNNEQFF
TRBV27,TRBD1,TRBJ2-2,.,TGTGCCAGCAGTCGCGGGGGGACAGGGGCCACCGGGGAGCTGTTTTTT,CASSRGGTGATGELFF
TRBV30,.,TRBJ1-2,.,TGTGCCTGGTCTAGAACCTCTGGAAGTAACTATGGCTACACCTTC,CAWSRTSGSNYGYTF
TRBV15,TRBD1,TRBJ1-5,.,TGTGCCACCAGCAGACAGGGGGCCCAGCCATGTAATCAGCCCCAGCATTTT,CATSRQGAQPCNQPQHF
TRBV27,.,TRBJ2-7,.,TGTGCCAGCAGAACAGGGAGCTCCTACGAGCAGTACTTC,CASRTGSSYEQYF
TRBV29-1,TRBD2,TRBJ2-1,.,TGCAGCGTTGATCCCTTGGGGCTAGCGGGGGGATCCTACAATGAGCAGTTCTTC,CSVDPLGLAGGSYNEQFF
TRBV28,TRBD2,TRBJ2-1,once,TGTGCCAGCAGAGCATATCACTCGGGACTAGCCAATGAGCAGTTCTTC,CASRAYHSGLANEQFF
TRBV27,.,TRBJ1-5,.,TGTGCCAGCAGTGGGAGATCGCGCAATCAGCCCCAGCATTTT,CASSGRSRNQPQHF
TRBV25-1,.,TRBJ2-3,.,TGTGCCAGCAGTGAATATCCCCCAGGGGACACAGATACGCAGTATTTT,CASSEYPPGDTDTQYF
TRBV6-5,TRBD1,TRBJ2-7,.,TGTGCCAGCAGTTATTCCCGGGACAGTAGCTCCTACGAGCAGTACTTC,CASSYSRDSSSYEQYF
TRBV6-5,.,TRBJ1-1,.,TGTGCCAGCAGTTACCAGGCAGGCCGGAACACTGAAGCTTTCTTT,CASSYQAGRNTEAFF
TRBV27,TRBD2,TRBJ2-7,once,TGTGCCAGCAGTTTATTCTATCCCGGGACTAGCCGGCTCTACGAGCAGTACTTC,CASSLFYPGTSRLYEQYF
TRBV4-3,.,TRBJ2-2,.,TGCGCCAGCAGCCCATCCCGGGTGAACACCGGGGAGCTGTTTTTT,CASSPSRVNTGELFF
TRBV7-9,.,TRBJ1-2,.,TGTGCCAGCAGCTTAGAGGAGGGCCACAACTATGGCTACACCTTC,CASSLEEGHNYGYTF
TRBV15,.,TRBJ2-1,.,TGTGCCACCAGCACCGAACACCCGGGACGGGGAGGATATGAGCAGTTCTTC,CATSTEHPGRGGYEQFF
TRBV6-1,.,TRBJ1-2,.,TGTGCCACCAAAAATGACAAACCTCCAAACTATGGCTACACCTTC,CATKNDKPPNYGYTF
TRBV5-3,.,TRBJ2-5,.,TGTGCCAGAAGCCCGCCCCCTAGTGTGTGTCTGGAGACCCAGTACTTC,CARSPPPSVCLETQYF
TRBV7-9,.,TRBJ1-2,.,TGTGCCAGCACCGTTGTAAACAGGGAGAGGGACGGCTACACCTTC,CASTVVNRERDGYTF
TRBV4-2,.,TRBJ1-1,.,TGTGCCAGCAGCCAAGATTTTAGTGATGAGGAATGTGATGCTTTCTTT,CASSQDFSDEECDAFF
TRBV30,TRBD1,TRBJ1-2,.,TGTGCCGGACAGGGGCTGATTTCCTATGGCTACACCTTC,CAGQGLISYGYTF
TRBV4-1,.,TRBJ1-5,.,TGCGCCAGCAGCCAGGACCCTCTACCAGACAGCATGGCGACTAGCAATCAGCCCCAGCATTTT,CASSQDPLPDSMATSNQPQHF
TRBV4-1,TRBD2,TRBJ2-7,.,TGCGTCAGGTCGGCGAGCGGGAGCGGAAACGAGCAGTACTTC,CVRSASGSGNEQYF
TRBV18,TRBD2,TRBJ2-1,.,TGTGCCAGCTCACCACCGTCTAGCGGGAGTGGTTTGGGGCAGTTCTTC,CASSPPSSGSGLGQFF
TRBV30,.,TRBJ1-6,.,TGTGCCTGGAGACCGCCCACCGTCAGGGGTATGGGGCCCAATAATTCCCCCCTCCACTTT,CAWRPPTVRGMGPNNSPLHF
TRBV5-4,TRBD2,TRBJ2-1,once,TGTGCCAGCAGCCCTTCCCTAGCGGGATCCTACAATGAGCAGTTCTTC,CASSPSLAGSYNEQFF
TRBV7-9,.,TRBJ1-2,.,TGTGCCAGCAGTACTAACGACTATGGCTACACCTTC,CASSTNDYGYTF
TRBV27,TRBD1,TRBJ2-1,.,TGTGCCAGCAGTTTGACAGGGAACAATGAGCAGTTCTTC,CASSLTGNNEQFF
TRBV4-3,TRBD1,TRBJ2-7,.,TGCGCCAGCAGCCAAGATTTGCGGACAGGGGGTCACGAGCAGTACTTC,CASSQDLRTGGHEQYF